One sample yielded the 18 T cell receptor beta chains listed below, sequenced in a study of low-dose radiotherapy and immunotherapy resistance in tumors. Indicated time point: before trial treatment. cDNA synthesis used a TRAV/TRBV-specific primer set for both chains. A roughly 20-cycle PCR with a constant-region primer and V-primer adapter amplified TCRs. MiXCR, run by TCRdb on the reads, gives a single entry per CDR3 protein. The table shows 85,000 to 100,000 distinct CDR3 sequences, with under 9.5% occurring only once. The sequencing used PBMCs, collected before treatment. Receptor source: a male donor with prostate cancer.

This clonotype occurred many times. CDR3 coding DNA: TGTGCCAGTAGTTGGGCGGGATTCAACACCGGGGAGCTGTTTTTT. It translates to CASSWAGFNTGELFF. The chain joins TRBV19 to TRBJ2-2, with a tentative D call TRBD2 (6 bases). The CDR3 has 15 amino acids. V lost 5 bases, J lost 2 bases, and 12 bases lay in between. Germline-derived CDR1 and CDR2 are LNHDA and SQIVND (reference sequence).

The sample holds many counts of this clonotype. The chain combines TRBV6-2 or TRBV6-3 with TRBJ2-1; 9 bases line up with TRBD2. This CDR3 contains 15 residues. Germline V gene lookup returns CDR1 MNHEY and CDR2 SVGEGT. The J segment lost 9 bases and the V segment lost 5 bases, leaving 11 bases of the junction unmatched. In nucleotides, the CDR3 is TGTGCCAGCAGTAAGGTTGCGGGAGGGCCGGTTGAGCAGTTCTTC. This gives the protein CASSKVAGGPVEQFF.

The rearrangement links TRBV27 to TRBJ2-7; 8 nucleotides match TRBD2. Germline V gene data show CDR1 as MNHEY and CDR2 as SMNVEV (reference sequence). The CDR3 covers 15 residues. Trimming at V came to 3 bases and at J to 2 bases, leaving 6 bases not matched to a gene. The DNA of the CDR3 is TGTGCCAGCAGTTTGGTAGGACTAGCTACCTACGAGCAGTACTTC. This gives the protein CASSLVGLATYEQYF.

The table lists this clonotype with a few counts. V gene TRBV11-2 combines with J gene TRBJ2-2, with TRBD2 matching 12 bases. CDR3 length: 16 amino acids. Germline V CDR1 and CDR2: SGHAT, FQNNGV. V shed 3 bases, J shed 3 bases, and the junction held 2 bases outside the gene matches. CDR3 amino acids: CASSFGLAGYTGELFF. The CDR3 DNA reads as TGTGCCAGCAGCTTCGGACTAGCGGGATACACCGGGGAGCTGTTTTTT.

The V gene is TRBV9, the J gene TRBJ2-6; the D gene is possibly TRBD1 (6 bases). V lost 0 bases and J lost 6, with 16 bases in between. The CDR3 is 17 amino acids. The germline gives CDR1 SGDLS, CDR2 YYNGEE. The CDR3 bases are TGTGCCAGCAGCGTAGGCACAGGGTCCTCTACGGCCAACGTCCTGACTTTC. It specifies CASSVGTGSSTANVLTF.

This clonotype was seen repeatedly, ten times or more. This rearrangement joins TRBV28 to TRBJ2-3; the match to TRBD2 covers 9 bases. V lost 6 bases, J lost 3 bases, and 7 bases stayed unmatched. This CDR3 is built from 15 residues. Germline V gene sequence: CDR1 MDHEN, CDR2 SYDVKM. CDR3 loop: CASSLLAGWTDTQYF. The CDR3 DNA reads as TGTGCCAGCAGCCTCCTAGCGGGATGGACAGATACGCAGTATTTT.

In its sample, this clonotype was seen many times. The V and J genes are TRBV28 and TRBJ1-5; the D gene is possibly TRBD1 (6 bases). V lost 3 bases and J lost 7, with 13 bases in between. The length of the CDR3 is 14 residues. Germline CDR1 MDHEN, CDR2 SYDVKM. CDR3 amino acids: CASSLFTGLQPQHF. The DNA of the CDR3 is TGTGCCAGCAGTTTGTTCACAGGGTTGCAGCCCCAGCATTTT.

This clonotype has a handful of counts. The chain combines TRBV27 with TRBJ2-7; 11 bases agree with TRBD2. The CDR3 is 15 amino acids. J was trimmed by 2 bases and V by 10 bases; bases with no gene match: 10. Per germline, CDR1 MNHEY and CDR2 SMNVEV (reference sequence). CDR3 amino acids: CATRNLAGGAYEQYF. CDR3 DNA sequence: TGTGCCACCAGGAACCTAGCGGGAGGTGCCTACGAGCAGTACTTC.

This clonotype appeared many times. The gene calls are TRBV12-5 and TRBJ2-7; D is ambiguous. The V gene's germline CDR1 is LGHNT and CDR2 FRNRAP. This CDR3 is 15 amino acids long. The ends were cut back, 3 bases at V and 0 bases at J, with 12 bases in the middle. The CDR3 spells CASGFEPTASYEQYF. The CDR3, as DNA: TGTGCTAGTGGTTTTGAGCCTACAGCCTCCTACGAGCAGTACTTC.

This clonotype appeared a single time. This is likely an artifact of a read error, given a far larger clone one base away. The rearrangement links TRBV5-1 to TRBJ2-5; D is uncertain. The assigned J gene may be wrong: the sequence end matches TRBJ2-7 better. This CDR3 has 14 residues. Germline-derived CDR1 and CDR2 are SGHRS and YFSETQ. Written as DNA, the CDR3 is TGCGCCAGAAGCTTGGGCGAGCGATACCACGAGCAGTACTTC. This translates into CARSLGERYHEQYF.

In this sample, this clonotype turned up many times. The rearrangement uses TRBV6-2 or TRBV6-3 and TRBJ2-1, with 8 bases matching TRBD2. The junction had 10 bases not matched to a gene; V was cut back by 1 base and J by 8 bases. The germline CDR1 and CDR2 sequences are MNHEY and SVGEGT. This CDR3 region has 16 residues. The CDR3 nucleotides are TGTGCCAGCAGTTACTTACGGGAGGGCCCAAAGTATGAGCAGTTCTTC. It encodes CASSYLREGPKYEQFF.

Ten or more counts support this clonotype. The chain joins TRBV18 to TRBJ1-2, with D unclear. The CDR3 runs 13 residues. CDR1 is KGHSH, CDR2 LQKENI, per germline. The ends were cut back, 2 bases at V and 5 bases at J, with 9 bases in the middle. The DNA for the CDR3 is TGTGCCAGCTCACCAACGGAGGAGTATGGCTACACCTTC. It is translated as CASSPTEEYGYTF. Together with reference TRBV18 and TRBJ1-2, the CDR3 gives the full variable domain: NAGVMQNPRHLVRRRGQEARLRCSPMKGHSHVYWYRQLPEEGLKFMVYLQKENIIDESGMPKERFSAEFPKEGPSILRIQQVVRGDSAAYFCASSPTEEYGYTFGSGTRLTVV.

The CDR3 protein is CAWSFTGASTEAFF. The DNA for the CDR3 is TGTGCCTGGAGTTTTACCGGGGCCAGCACTGAAGCTTTCTTT. The V and J genes are TRBV30 and TRBJ1-1; tentatively, D is TRBD1 (5 bases). V was trimmed by 2 bases and J by 4 bases, leaving 14 bases between them. The germline gives CDR1 GTSNPN, CDR2 SVGIG (reference sequence). The CDR3 is made up of 14 amino acids.

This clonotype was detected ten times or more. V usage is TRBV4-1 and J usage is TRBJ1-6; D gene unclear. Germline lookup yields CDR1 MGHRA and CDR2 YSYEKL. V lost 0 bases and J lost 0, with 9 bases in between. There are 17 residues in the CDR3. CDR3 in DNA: TGCGCCAGCAGCCAAGATGAAGGCAGCTCCTATAATTCACCCCTCCACTTT. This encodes CASSQDEGSSYNSPLHF.

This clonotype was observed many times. The CDR3 here is CASSRARTSGYEQYF. The CDR3 DNA sequence: TGTGCCAGCAGCCGGGCTCGGACTTCTGGCTACGAGCAGTACTTC. The rearrangement links TRBV6-6 to TRBJ2-7; tentative D call: TRBD2 (5 bases). The V gene lost 6 bases and the J gene lost 3 bases, with 18 bases spanning the gap. This CDR3 is 15 amino acids long. Germline loops: CDR1 MNHNY, CDR2 SVGAGI (reference sequence).

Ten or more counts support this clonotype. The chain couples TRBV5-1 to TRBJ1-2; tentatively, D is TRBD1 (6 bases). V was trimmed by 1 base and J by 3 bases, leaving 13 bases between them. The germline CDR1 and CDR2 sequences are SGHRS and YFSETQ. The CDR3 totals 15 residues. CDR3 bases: TGCGCCAGCAGCTTGCTACAGGGACCAGACTATGGCTACACCTTC. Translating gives CASSLLQGPDYGYTF.

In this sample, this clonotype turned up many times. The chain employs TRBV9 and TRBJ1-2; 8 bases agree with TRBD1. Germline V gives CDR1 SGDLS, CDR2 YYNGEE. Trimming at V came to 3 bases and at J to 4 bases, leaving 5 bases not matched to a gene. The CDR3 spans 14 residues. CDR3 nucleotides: TGTGCCAGCAGCGCTGGGACAGGCCTCTATGGCTACACCTTC. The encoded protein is CASSAGTGLYGYTF.

This CDR3 reads CASSPPADTQYF. The CDR3 coding sequence is TGTGCCAGCAGCCCTCCGGCGGATACGCAGTATTTT. The J gene is TRBJ2-3, the V gene TRBV11-1; D remains ambiguous. Germline CDR1 and CDR2: SGHAT and FQDESV (reference sequence). This CDR3 has 12 residues. Trimming pared 5 bases from V and 6 bases from J, leaving 9 bases between.